Below, 14 T cell receptor beta chains from the same sample are listed, as sequenced in a study of cytomegalovirus exposure and HLA in healthy donors. The PCR contained 60 Vbeta and 13 Jbeta primers. Profiling relied on immunoSEQ multiplex PCR, and the TCRdb table lists in-frame clones only, not all of them. The sample has some 65,000 clones, roughly two thirds seen once; the top ten hold about 3%. The source material was PBMCs. These receptor sequences come from a man aged 25 to 45 in good health and CMV-seronegative.

The J gene is TRBJ2-3, the V gene TRBV5-4, with a possible D match to TRBD2 (6 bases). This CDR3 region has 13 residues. With 9 bases removed from V and 0 bases from J, the gap between germline ends came to 11 bases. Per the germline V gene, CDR1 is SGHNT and CDR2 is YYREEE (reference sequence). The CDR3: CATTGLSTDTQYF. The CDR3 DNA reads TGTGCCACCACGGGACTTAGCACAGATACGCAGTATTTT.

This clone was recorded only once. The chain employs TRBV7-9 and TRBJ2-7, with D perhaps TRBD1 (6 bases). The length of the CDR3 is 13 residues. CDR1 and CDR2 (germline): SEHNR, FQNEAQ (reference sequence). Trimming took 3 bases from V and 5 from J, leaving 11 bases between them. The CDR3 DNA reads as TGTGCCAGCAGCTTTTTGCAGGGGAACGAGCAGTACTTC. This translates into CASSFLQGNEQYF. The full variable domain, with the rest looked up from reference TRBV7-9 and TRBJ2-7, is DTGVSQNPRHKITKRGQNVTFRCDPISEHNRLYWYRQTLGQGPEFLTYFQNEAQLEKSRLLSDRFSAERPKGSFSTLEIQRTEQGDSAMYLCASSFLQGNEQYFGPGTRLTVT.

This chain connects TRBV7-9 to TRBJ1-1; no definite D call. V lost 5 bases and J 1 base, leaving 11 bases between the germline ends. The CDR3 loop spans 14 amino acids. From germline, CDR1 is SEHNR and CDR2 FQNEAQ (reference sequence). CDR3 loop: CASSARERNTEAFF. CDR3 nucleotide sequence: TGTGCCAGCAGCGCGAGGGAAAGGAACACTGAAGCTTTCTTT.

This clone has a handful of counts. V is TRBV30 and J is TRBJ2-3; TRBD2 aligns across 10 bases. Germline V gene lookup returns CDR1 GTSNPN and CDR2 SVGIG (reference sequence). The CDR3 extends over 14 amino acids. V was clipped by 4 bases and J by 6 bases; unmatched bases: 7. CDR3 in DNA: TGTGCCTGGATTGAGCGGGGGGGCCTGGATACGCAGTATTTT. Protein sequence: CAWIERGGLDTQYF.

A word on this clone: Because the CDR3's place on the DNA is in doubt, the DNA is left out and the CDR3 is given as listed by TCRdb. This rearrangement joins TRBV6-5 to TRBJ2-5; TRBD2 was called by the table and not checked on the DNA. Germline-derived CDR1 and CDR2 are MNHEY and SVGAGI. The CDR3 length is 15 residues, termini included. The CDR3 spells CASSKWGLGTNIPDF.

V is TRBV4-1 and J is TRBJ2-1; the match to TRBD1 covers 7 bases. The CDR3 extends over 19 amino acids. V lost 4 bases, J lost 0 bases, and 15 bases stayed unmatched. Looked up from germline, CDR1 is MGHRA and CDR2 is YSYEKL. CDR3 sequence: CASSLRQGGTGASYNEQFF. The CDR3 nucleotides read TGCGCCAGCAGCCTCCGTCAAGGGGGTACAGGGGCCTCCTACAATGAGCAGTTCTTC.

CDR3 amino acids: CASSPAGGAVETQYF. CDR3 nucleotide sequence: TGTGCCAGCAGCCCCGCGGGGGGGGCGGTGGAGACCCAGTACTTC. This chain uses TRBV7-3 with TRBJ2-5; TRBD2 aligns across 9 bases. The CDR3 totals 15 residues. Trimming cost V 5 bases and J 5 bases; bases outside gene matches: 9. CDR1 SGHTA and CDR2 FQGTGA come from the germline V gene. Combining the CDR3 with reference TRBV7-3 and TRBJ2-5 gives the whole variable domain GAGVSQTPSNKVTEKGKYVELRCDPISGHTALYWYRQSLGQGPEFLIYFQGTGAADDSGLPNDRFFAVRPEGSVSTLKIQRTERGDSAVYLCASSPAGGAVETQYFGPGTRLLVL.

This chain joins TRBV28 and TRBJ2-7; D may be TRBD2 (5 bases). Trimming took 2 bases from V and 9 from J, leaving 8 bases between them. Germline loops: CDR1 MDHEN, CDR2 SYDVKM. The CDR3 is made up of 11 amino acids. In DNA, the CDR3 is TGTGCCAGCAGTTTAGAGGGAAGGCAGTACTTC. This translates into CASSLEGRQYF. The full variable domain, in which reference TRBV28 and TRBJ2-7 provide the parts outside the CDR3, is DVKVTQSSRYLVKRTGEKVFLECVQDMDHENMFWYRQDPGLGLRLIYFSYDVKMKEKGDIPEGYSVSREKKERFSLILESASTNQTSMYLCASSLEGRQYFGPGTRLTVT.

The V call is TRBV9, the J call TRBJ2-7; D gene uncertain. The CDR3 is 14 amino acids. The V end was cut by 4 bases, the J end by 3 bases, with 14 bases between. CDR1 and CDR2 from the germline V gene are SGDLS and YYNGEE. The CDR3 region has the DNA TGTGCCAGCAGCTCAGACTCGAGGATCTACGAGCAGTACTTC. Its protein is CASSSDSRIYEQYF. Variable domain in full (rest from reference TRBV9 and TRBJ2-7): DSGVTQTPKHLITATGQRVTLRCSPRSGDLSVYWYQQSLDQGLQFLIQYYNGEERAKGNILERFSAQQFPDLHSELNLSSLELGDSALYFCASSSDSRIYEQYFGPGTRLTVT.

The J gene is TRBJ2-1, the V gene TRBV7-9; TRBD1 agrees at 7 bases. CDR1 and CDR2 from the germline V gene are SEHNR and FQNEAQ (reference sequence). V lost 1 base and J lost 13; bases outside the gene matches: 7. The CDR3 length is 13 residues. CDR3 nucleotide sequence: TGTGCCAGCAGCTTAGAATGGCCAGGGGGACAGTTCTTC. It codes for CASSLEWPGGQFF.

The rearrangement uses TRBV5-4 and TRBJ2-3; 7 nucleotides match TRBD2. The CDR3 extends over 15 amino acids. CDR1 and CDR2 from the germline V gene are SGHNT and YYREEE (reference sequence). Germline trimming cut 2 bases from V and 0 bases from J; bases unmatched to any gene: 3. Here the CDR3 reads CASSFGRGSTDTQYF. The CDR3 DNA reads as TGTGCCAGCAGCTTCGGGCGGGGGAGCACAGATACGCAGTATTTT.

The V and J genes are TRBV6-6 and TRBJ2-3, with a tentative D call TRBD1 (5 bases). The V gene's germline CDR1 is MNHNY and CDR2 SVGAGI (reference sequence). Trimming shortened V by 5 bases and J by 1 base, and 13 bases separated the two germline ends. The CDR3 spans 15 residues. In DNA form, the CDR3 reads TGTGCCAGCAGTACCCCGGAGACAGGCACAGATACGCAGTATTTT. Its protein product is CASSTPETGTDTQYF.

The chain uses TRBV29-1 and TRBJ2-5, with 7 bases aligning to TRBD1. There are 12 residues in the CDR3. The germline CDR1 and CDR2 sequences are SQVTM and ANQGSEA. The V gene end was trimmed by 4 bases and the J gene end by 4 bases; junction bases not matched to a gene: 3. Here the CDR3 DNA reads TGCAGCGTTGGAGACAGGGCAGAGACCCAGTACTTC. Translating gives CSVGDRAETQYF.

The chain couples TRBV5-4 to TRBJ1-2; 9 bases agree with TRBD1. V was pared by 3 bases and J by 4 bases, with 7 bases of the junction left unmatched. The CDR3 length is 15 residues. From germline, CDR1 is SGHNT and CDR2 YYREEE (reference sequence). CDR3 DNA: TGTGCCAGCAGCTGGGGCACAGGGGGCAGCTATGGCTACACCTTC. It encodes CASSWGTGGSYGYTF.